The present TCR beta chain was sequenced within a study of blood T cell repertoires in COVID-19. The authors' processing: Reference gene primer amplification gave estimated nucleated cell counts. Some clones are missing from TCRdb's copy, which holds only in-frame ones; the method was immunoSEQ multiplex PCR. From that table come the V and J calls and clone size; the DNA was used to work out D and trimming. Among over 110,000 clones, around 86% were seen once, and the ten largest hold around 11%. After removal of 3 bases from V and 5 bases from J, the junction contained 11 bases not matched to a gene. The CDR3 totals 17 residues. Germline loops: CDR1 KGHDR, CDR2 SFDVKD.

The V gene is TRBV24-1, the J gene TRBJ2-5, with 10 nucleotides matching TRBD1. The sequence derives from a man aged 60 to 69 who had recovered from COVID-19. Sequenced sample: PBMCs or T cells enriched from blood (not recorded which). The CDR3 DNA reads TGTGCCACCAGTGATCCGGCGGGACAGGGGAATTTGGAGACCCAGTACTTC. It encodes CATSDPAGQGNLETQYF.